This TCR beta chain was obtained from a study of T-cell reconstitution after alpha-beta-depleted transplantation in children. It was with unique molecular identifiers that the TCRbeta library was prepared. TCRdb reprocessed the PCR reads via MiXCR and lists one record per CDR3 protein. The sample has some 280,000 distinct CDR3 sequences; more than 9% are singletons. The J segment lost 7 bases and the V segment lost 6 bases, leaving 9 bases of the junction unmatched. The CDR3 spans 14 residues. The germline V gene has CDR1 SGDLS and CDR2 YYNGEE. This sample comprised PBMCs from the stem cell graft donor, obtained from the stem cell graft. This clonotype was sampled from a human donor who donated a stem cell graft to a child with SCID. This chain links TRBV9 with TRBJ2-1, with 8 bases that match TRBD2. CDR3 in DNA: TGTGCCAGCACCAAGCTGGGCGGGGGGAATGAGCAGTTCTTC. Its translation: CASTKLGGGNEQFF.